One and the same sample provided the 10 T cell receptor beta chains below, sequenced in a study of cytomegalovirus exposure and HLA in healthy donors. Assay used: immunoSEQ multiplex PCR; TCRdb lists only in-frame clones, some missing. There are 200,000 to 250,000 clones in the sample; about nine tenths occur only once, and approximately 0.99% lies in the top ten. Sequencing input: PBMCs. The origin of the receptors is a woman aged 18 to 35 in good health and CMV-seronegative.

This clone was seen once. The CDR3 coding sequence is TGTGCCAGTAGTATACTAAATAGCAATCAGCCCCAGCATTTT. This codes for CASSILNSNQPQHF. V and J are TRBV19 and TRBJ1-5; D unresolved. The length of the CDR3 is 14 residues. Trimming took 2 bases from V and 0 from J, leaving 5 bases between them. Germline CDR1 and CDR2: LNHDA and SQIVND (reference sequence).

The V call is TRBV5-6, the J call TRBJ2-1; no clear D gene. V shed 2 bases and J shed 6 bases, with 9 bases lying between them. Germline-derived CDR1 and CDR2 are SGHDT and YYEEEE. The CDR3 sequence is 13 residues long. CDR3 DNA: TGTGCCAGCAGCTTAGCAAGTGTCAATGAGCAGTTCTTC. Its protein is CASSLASVNEQFF. The complete variable domain, with remaining parts taken from reference TRBV5-6 and TRBJ2-1, reads DAGVTQSPTHLIKTRGQQVTLRCSPKSGHDTVSWYQQALGQGPQFIFQYYEEEERQRGNFPDRFSGHQFPNYSSELNVNALLLGDSALYLCASSLASVNEQFFGPGTRLTVL.

This chain connects TRBV9 to TRBJ1-2, with D perhaps TRBD1 (5 bases). Germline values: CDR1 SGDLS, CDR2 YYNGEE. V was shortened by 6 bases and J by 2 bases, with 20 bases between the two germline ends. The CDR3 is made up of 16 amino acids. CDR3 DNA: TGTGCCAGCACCGAAGGGGCCGCCCGCTTAAACTATGGCTACACCTTC. This encodes CASTEGAARLNYGYTF.

This rearrangement joins TRBV5-1 to TRBJ1-3; 8 positions agree with TRBD1. The V gene end was trimmed by 1 base and the J gene end by 0 bases; junction bases not matched to a gene: 6. The CDR3 extends over 17 amino acids. Looked up from germline, CDR1 is SGHRS and CDR2 is YFSETQ. The CDR3 loop is CASSLQGASNSGNTIYF. The DNA of the CDR3 is TGCGCCAGCAGCTTGCAGGGGGCTTCCAACTCTGGAAACACCATATATTTT.

The genes are TRBV19 and TRBJ2-1, with TRBD2 as a possible D gene (6 bases). The CDR3 runs to 16 residues. V was trimmed by 6 bases and J by 0 bases, leaving 15 bases between them. Germline lookup yields CDR1 LNHDA and CDR2 SQIVND (reference sequence). CDR3 in DNA: TGTGCCAGTAGCAAAAGCGGGTCCAGCTCCTACAATGAGCAGTTCTTC. It translates to CASSKSGSSSYNEQFF.

This clone was seen only once. The chain couples TRBV4-2 to TRBJ2-4, with D unclear. There are 12 residues in the CDR3. Germline CDR1 and CDR2: LGHNA and YNFKEQ. The ends were cut back, 3 bases at V and 6 bases at J, with 6 bases in the middle. As DNA, the CDR3 is TGTGCCAGCAGCCAGGCTGGAAACATTCAGTACTTC. Translation: CASSQAGNIQYF.

Worth noting for this clone: The identical CDR3 is also encoded by other nucleotide sequences in the sample. This chain connects TRBV20-1 to TRBJ2-1, with no clear D. This CDR3 has 10 residues. CDR1 and CDR2 from the germline V gene are DFQATT and SNEGSKA (reference sequence). V lost 3 bases and J lost 7, with 4 bases in between. CDR3 protein: CSARRNEQFF. The CDR3 DNA follows: TGCAGTGCTAGGCGGAATGAGCAGTTCTTC.

This chain links TRBV5-8 with TRBJ1-5; perhaps TRBD1 as D (6 bases). The CDR3 covers 16 residues. From germline, CDR1 is SGHTS and CDR2 YDEGEE. V lost 4 bases and J 5 bases, leaving 19 bases between the germline ends. CDR3 nucleotides: TGTGCCAGCAGCCCCCTGAGGACAGAGTTATATCAGCCCCAGCATTTT. Translating gives CASSPLRTELYQPQHF. The full variable domain, completed using reference TRBV5-8 and TRBJ1-5, is EAGVTQSPTHLIKTRGQQATLRCSPISGHTSVYWYQQALGLGLQFLLWYDEGEERNRGNFPPRFSGRQFPNYSSELNVNALELEDSALYLCASSPLRTELYQPQHFGDGTRLSIL.

J is TRBJ2-1 and V is TRBV27; 12 bases match TRBD2. CDR1 is MNHEY and CDR2 is SMNVEV in the germline V gene (reference sequence). The CDR3 is made up of 17 amino acids. J lost 0 bases, V lost 5 bases, and 5 bases had no gene match. CDR3 nucleotide sequence: TGTGCCAGCAGTCCCGGGACTAGCGGGTTCTCCTACAATGAGCAGTTCTTC. This sequence encodes CASSPGTSGFSYNEQFF.

V gene TRBV5-1 combines with J gene TRBJ2-1; 7 bases match TRBD1. J gave up 0 bases and V 4 bases, and 4 bases lay outside the gene matches. The CDR3 consists of 15 residues. Germline V lookup: CDR1 SGHRS, CDR2 YFSETQ. The CDR3 DNA follows: TGCGCCAGCAGCGGGACAGCGAGCTCCTACAATGAGCAGTTCTTC. Its translation: CASSGTASSYNEQFF.